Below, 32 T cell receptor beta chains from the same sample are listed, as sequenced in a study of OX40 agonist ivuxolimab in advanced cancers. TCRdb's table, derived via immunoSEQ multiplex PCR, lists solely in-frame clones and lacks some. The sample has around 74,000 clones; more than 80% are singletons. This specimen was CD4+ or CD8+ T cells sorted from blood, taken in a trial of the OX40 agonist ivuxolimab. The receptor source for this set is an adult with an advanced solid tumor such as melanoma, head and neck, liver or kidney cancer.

CDR3 DNA: TGTGCCAGCAGCTCGCCCACCAGGGGGTCAGAGACCCAGTACTTC. Translation: CASSSPTRGSETQYF. The chain employs TRBV5-4 and TRBJ2-5, with 7 bases lining up with TRBD1. Germline CDR1 and CDR2: SGHNT and YYREEE (reference sequence). The length of the CDR3 is 15 residues. V shed 3 bases and J 4 bases; nucleotides not matched to a gene: 9.

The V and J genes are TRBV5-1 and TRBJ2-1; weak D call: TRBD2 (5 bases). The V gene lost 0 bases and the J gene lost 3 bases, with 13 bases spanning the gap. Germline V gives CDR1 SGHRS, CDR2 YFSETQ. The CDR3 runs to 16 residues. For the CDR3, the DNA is TGCGCCAGCAGCTTGGAGGCTAGCCCGATCTACAATGAGCAGTTCTTC. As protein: CASSLEASPIYNEQFF.

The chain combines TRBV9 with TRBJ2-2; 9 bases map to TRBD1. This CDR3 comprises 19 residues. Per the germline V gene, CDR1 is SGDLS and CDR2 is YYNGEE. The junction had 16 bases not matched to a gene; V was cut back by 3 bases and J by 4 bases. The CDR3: CASSAQDLSGTGRTGELFF. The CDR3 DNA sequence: TGTGCCAGCAGCGCACAAGACCTCTCCGGGACAGGGCGCACCGGGGAGCTGTTTTTT.

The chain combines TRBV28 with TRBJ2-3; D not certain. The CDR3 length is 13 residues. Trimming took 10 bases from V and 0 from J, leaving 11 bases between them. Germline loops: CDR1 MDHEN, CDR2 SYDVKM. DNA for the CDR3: TGTGCCACGATGCTTCCTAGCACAGATACGCAGTATTTT. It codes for CATMLPSTDTQYF.

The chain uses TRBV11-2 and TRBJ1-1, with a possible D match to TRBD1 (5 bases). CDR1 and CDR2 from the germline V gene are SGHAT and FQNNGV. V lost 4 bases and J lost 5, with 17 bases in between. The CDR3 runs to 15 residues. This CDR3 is CASSSSDRGGTEAFF. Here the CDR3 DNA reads TGTGCCAGCAGCTCATCGGACCGTGGGGGTACTGAAGCTTTCTTT. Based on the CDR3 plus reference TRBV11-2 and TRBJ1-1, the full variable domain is EAGVAQSPRYKIIEKRQSVAFWCNPISGHATLYWYQQILGQGPKLLIQFQNNGVVDDSQLPKDRFSAERLKGVDSTLKIQPAKLEDSAVYLCASSSSDRGGTEAFFGQGTRLTVV.

CDR3 coding DNA: TGCGCCAGCGCCCACCGGGACCTTGAAGATACGCAGTATTTT. Residues: CASAHRDLEDTQYF. The chain uses TRBV5-1 and TRBJ2-3; TRBD1 or TRBD2 may be the D gene (5 bases each). Germline V CDR1 and CDR2: SGHRS, YFSETQ. V dropped 7 bases and J dropped 5 bases, with 17 bases sitting between them. CDR3 length: 14 amino acids.

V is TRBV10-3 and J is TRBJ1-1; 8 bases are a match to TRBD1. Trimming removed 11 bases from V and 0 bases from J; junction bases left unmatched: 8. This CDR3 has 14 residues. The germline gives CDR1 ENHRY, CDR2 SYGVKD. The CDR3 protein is CAVHRDRMNTEAFF. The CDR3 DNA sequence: TGTGCCGTACACCGGGACAGGATGAACACTGAAGCTTTCTTT.

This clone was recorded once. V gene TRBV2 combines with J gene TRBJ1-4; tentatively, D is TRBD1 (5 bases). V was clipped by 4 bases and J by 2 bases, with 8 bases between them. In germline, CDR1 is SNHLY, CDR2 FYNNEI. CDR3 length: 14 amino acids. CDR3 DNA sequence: TGTGCCAGCAGTGCAGGGAGCACTAATGAAAAACTGTTTTTT. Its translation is CASSAGSTNEKLFF.

CDR3 nucleotides: TGTGCCAGCAGGGGCCCAAGTGGGCGTGAGCAGTACTTC. Translation: CASRGPSGREQYF. The chain couples TRBV25-1 to TRBJ2-7; D not certain. The V gene lost 6 bases and the J gene lost 7 bases, with 16 bases spanning the gap. CDR1 MGHDK and CDR2 SYGVNS come from the germline V gene. CDR3 length: 13 amino acids.

The CDR3 reads CASSVAPGGPGGTDTQYF. The CDR3 DNA follows: TGTGCCAGCAGCGTAGCTCCTGGCGGCCCTGGAGGGACAGATACGCAGTATTTT. The rearrangement links TRBV9 to TRBJ2-3; weak D call: TRBD2 (6 bases). The CDR3 covers 18 residues. The V end was cut by 0 bases, the J end by 3 bases, with 20 bases between. Germline CDR1 reads SGDLS; CDR2 reads YYNGEE.

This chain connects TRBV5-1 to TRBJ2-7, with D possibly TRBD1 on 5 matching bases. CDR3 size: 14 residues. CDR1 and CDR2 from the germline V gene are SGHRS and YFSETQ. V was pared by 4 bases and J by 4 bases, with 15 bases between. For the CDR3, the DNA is TGCGCCAGCAGCCGACCGGACACATCTTACGAGCAGTACTTC. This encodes CASSRPDTSYEQYF.

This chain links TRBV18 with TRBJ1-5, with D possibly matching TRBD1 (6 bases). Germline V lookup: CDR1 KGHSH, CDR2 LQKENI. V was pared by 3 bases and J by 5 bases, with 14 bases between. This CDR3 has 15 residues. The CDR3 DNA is TGTGCCAGCTCACCGGGACGGGGGCCGTATCAGCCCCAGCATTTT. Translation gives CASSPGRGPYQPQHF.

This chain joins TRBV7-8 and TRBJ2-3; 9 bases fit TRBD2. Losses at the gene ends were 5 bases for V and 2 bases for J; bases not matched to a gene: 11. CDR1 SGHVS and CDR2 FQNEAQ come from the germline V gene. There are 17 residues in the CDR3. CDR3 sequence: CASSKGGGREVTDTQYF. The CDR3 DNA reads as TGTGCCAGCAGCAAAGGCGGCGGGAGGGAGGTCACAGATACGCAGTATTTT.

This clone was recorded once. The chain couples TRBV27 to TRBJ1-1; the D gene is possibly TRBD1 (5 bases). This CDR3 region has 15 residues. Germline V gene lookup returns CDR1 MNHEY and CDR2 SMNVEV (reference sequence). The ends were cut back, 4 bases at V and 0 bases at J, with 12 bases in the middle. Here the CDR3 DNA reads TGTGCCAGCAGTTCTGGGGGTCTCCTGAACACTGAAGCTTTCTTT. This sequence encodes CASSSGGLLNTEAFF.

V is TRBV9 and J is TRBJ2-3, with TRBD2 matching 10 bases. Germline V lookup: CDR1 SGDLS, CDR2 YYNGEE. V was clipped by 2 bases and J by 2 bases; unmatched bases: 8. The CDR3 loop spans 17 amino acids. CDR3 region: CASSVKAGGKNTDTQYF. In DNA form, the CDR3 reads TGTGCCAGCAGCGTTAAAGCGGGAGGGAAGAACACAGATACGCAGTATTTT.

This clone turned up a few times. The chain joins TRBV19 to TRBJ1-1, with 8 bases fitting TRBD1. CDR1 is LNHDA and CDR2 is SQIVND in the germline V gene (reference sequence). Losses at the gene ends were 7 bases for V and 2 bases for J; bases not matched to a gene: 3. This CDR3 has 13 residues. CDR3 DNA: TGTGCCAGTACTGGACAGGGAAACACTGAAGCTTTCTTT. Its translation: CASTGQGNTEAFF.

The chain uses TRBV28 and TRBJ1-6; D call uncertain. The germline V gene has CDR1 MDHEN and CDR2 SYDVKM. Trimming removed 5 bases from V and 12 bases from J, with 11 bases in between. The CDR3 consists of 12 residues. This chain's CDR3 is CASSLKRVPLHF. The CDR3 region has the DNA TGTGCCAGCAGTCTAAAAAGGGTACCCCTCCACTTT.

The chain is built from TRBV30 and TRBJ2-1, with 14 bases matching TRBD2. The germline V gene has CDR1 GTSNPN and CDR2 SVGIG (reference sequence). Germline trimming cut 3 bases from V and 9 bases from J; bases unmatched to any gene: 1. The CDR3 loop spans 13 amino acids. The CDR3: CAWRTSGGAEQFF. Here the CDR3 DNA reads TGTGCCTGGAGGACTAGCGGGGGGGCTGAGCAGTTCTTC.

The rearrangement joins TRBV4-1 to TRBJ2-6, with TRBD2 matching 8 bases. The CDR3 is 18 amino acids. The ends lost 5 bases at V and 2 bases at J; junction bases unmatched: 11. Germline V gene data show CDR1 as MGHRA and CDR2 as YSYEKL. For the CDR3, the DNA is TGCGCCAGCAGCGAACGTACCGGGACTAGTACTGGGGCCAACGTCCTGACTTTC. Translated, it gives CASSERTGTSTGANVLTF.

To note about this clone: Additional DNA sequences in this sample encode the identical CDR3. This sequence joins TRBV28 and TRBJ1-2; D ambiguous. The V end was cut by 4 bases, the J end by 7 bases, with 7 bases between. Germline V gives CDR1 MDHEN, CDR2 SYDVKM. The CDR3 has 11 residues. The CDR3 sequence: CASSSVGGYTF. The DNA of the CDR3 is TGTGCCAGCAGTTCAGTCGGTGGCTACACCTTC.

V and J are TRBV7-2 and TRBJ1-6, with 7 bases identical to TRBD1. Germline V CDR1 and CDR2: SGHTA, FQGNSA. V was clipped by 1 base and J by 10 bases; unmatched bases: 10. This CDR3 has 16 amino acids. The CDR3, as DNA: TGTGCCAGCAGCTTAGAGGGGGCAGGGGCAGGGTCACCCCTCCACTTT. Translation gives CASSLEGAGAGSPLHF.

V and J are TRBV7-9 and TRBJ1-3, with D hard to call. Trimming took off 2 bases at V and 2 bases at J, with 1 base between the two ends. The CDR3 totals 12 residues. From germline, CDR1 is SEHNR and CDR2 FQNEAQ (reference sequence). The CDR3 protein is CASSLTGNTIYF. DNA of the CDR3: TGTGCCAGCAGCTTAACTGGAAACACCATATATTTT.

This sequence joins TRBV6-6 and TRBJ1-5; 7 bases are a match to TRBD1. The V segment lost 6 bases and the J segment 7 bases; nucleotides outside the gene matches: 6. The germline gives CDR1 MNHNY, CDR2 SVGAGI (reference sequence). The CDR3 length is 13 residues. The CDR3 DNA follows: TGTGCCAGCAGCGACAGGGCTGAGCAGCCCCAGCATTTT. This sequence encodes CASSDRAEQPQHF.

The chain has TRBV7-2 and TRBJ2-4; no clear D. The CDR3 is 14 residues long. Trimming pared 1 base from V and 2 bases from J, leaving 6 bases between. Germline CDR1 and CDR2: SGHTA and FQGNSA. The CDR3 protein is CASSLEGSKNIQYF. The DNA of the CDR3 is TGTGCCAGCAGCTTAGAGGGTTCCAAAAACATTCAGTACTTC.

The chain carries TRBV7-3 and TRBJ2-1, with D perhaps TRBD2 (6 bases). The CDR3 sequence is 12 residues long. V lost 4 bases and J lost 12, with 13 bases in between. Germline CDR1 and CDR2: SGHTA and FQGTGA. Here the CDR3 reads CASSSGETGQFF. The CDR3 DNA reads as TGTGCCAGCAGCTCGGGAGAGACGGGGCAGTTCTTC.

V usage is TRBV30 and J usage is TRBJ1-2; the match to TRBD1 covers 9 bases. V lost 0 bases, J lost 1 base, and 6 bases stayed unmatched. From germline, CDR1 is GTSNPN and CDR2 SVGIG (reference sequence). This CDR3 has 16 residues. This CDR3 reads CAWSVRTGVFNYGYTF. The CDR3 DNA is TGTGCCTGGAGTGTAAGGACAGGGGTTTTTAACTATGGCTACACCTTC.

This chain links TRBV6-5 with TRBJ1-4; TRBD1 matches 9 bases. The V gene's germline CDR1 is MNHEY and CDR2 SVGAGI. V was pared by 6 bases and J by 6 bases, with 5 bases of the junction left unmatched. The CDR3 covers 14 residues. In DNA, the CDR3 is TGTGCCAGCAGACAGACAGGGGGAGATGAAAAACTGTTTTTT. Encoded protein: CASRQTGGDEKLFF.

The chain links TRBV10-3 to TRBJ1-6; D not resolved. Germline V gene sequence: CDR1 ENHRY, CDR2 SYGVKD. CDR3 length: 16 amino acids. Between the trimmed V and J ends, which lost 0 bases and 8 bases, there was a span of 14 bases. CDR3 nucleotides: TGTGCCATCAGTGAGTCGGCCGGAGGGTCTGATTCACCCCTCCACTTT. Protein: CAISESAGGSDSPLHF.

The DNA of the CDR3 is TGTGCCAGCTCACCACGGCAGGGAACTGAAGCTTTCTTT. It translates to CASSPRQGTEAFF. This chain uses TRBV18 with TRBJ1-1; D may be TRBD1 (5 bases). Trimming pared 1 base from V and 5 bases from J, leaving 8 bases between. This CDR3 comprises 13 residues. Germline V gene lookup returns CDR1 KGHSH and CDR2 LQKENI. The entire variable domain, with the rest obtained from reference TRBV18 and TRBJ1-1, is as follows: NAGVMQNPRHLVRRRGQEARLRCSPMKGHSHVYWYRQLPEEGLKFMVYLQKENIIDESGMPKERFSAEFPKEGPSILRIQQVVRGDSAAYFCASSPRQGTEAFFGQGTRLTVV.

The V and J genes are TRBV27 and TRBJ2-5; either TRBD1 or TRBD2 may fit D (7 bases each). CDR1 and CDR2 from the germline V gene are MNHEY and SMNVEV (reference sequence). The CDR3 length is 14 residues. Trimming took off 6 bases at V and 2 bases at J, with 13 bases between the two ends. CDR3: CASSHQGGQETQYF. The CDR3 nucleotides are TGTGCCAGCAGCCACCAGGGGGGGCAAGAGACCCAGTACTTC.

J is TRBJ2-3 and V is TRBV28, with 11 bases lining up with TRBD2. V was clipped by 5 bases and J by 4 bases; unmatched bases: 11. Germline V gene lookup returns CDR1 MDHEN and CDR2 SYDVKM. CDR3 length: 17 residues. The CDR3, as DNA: TGTGCCAGCAGTCCACCCTTAACTAGCGGGAGCGCAGATACGCAGTATTTT. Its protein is CASSPPLTSGSADTQYF.

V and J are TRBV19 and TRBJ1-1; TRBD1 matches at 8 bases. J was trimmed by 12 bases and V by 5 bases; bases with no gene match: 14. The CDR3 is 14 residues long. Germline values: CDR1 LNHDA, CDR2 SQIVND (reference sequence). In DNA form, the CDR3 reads TGTGCCAGTAGTGTTGGACAGGGCGGTCTGAATCCTTTCTTT. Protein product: CASSVGQGGLNPFF. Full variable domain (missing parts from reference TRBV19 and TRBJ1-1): DGGITQSPKYLFRKEGQNVTLSCEQNLNHDAMYWYRQDPGQGLRLIYYSQIVNDFQKGDIAEGYSVSREKKESFPLTVTSAQKNPTAFYLCASSVGQGGLNPFFGQGTRLTVV.